This TCR beta chain was obtained from a study of control samples from healthy donors and cancer patients. The repertoire was sequenced with immunoSEQ multiplex PCR; TCRdb's copy has only in-frame clones and lacks some. In the table there are about 120,000 clones, roughly 92% of which are singletons. The CDR3 is 14 amino acids. Germline V CDR1 and CDR2: SGHRS, YFSETQ. The V gene end was trimmed by 5 bases and the J gene end by 4 bases; junction bases not matched to a gene: 7. Of note for this clone: This CDR3 is also generated by other DNA sequences in the sample.

The chain uses TRBV5-1 and TRBJ2-3; TRBD2 matches 7 bases. The clonotype comes from a man older than 75 with head and neck cancer. Sequenced sample: PBMCs. The CDR3 spells CASSPGEGSDTQYF. The CDR3 DNA reads as TGCGCCAGCAGTCCCGGGGAGGGATCAGATACGCAGTATTTT.